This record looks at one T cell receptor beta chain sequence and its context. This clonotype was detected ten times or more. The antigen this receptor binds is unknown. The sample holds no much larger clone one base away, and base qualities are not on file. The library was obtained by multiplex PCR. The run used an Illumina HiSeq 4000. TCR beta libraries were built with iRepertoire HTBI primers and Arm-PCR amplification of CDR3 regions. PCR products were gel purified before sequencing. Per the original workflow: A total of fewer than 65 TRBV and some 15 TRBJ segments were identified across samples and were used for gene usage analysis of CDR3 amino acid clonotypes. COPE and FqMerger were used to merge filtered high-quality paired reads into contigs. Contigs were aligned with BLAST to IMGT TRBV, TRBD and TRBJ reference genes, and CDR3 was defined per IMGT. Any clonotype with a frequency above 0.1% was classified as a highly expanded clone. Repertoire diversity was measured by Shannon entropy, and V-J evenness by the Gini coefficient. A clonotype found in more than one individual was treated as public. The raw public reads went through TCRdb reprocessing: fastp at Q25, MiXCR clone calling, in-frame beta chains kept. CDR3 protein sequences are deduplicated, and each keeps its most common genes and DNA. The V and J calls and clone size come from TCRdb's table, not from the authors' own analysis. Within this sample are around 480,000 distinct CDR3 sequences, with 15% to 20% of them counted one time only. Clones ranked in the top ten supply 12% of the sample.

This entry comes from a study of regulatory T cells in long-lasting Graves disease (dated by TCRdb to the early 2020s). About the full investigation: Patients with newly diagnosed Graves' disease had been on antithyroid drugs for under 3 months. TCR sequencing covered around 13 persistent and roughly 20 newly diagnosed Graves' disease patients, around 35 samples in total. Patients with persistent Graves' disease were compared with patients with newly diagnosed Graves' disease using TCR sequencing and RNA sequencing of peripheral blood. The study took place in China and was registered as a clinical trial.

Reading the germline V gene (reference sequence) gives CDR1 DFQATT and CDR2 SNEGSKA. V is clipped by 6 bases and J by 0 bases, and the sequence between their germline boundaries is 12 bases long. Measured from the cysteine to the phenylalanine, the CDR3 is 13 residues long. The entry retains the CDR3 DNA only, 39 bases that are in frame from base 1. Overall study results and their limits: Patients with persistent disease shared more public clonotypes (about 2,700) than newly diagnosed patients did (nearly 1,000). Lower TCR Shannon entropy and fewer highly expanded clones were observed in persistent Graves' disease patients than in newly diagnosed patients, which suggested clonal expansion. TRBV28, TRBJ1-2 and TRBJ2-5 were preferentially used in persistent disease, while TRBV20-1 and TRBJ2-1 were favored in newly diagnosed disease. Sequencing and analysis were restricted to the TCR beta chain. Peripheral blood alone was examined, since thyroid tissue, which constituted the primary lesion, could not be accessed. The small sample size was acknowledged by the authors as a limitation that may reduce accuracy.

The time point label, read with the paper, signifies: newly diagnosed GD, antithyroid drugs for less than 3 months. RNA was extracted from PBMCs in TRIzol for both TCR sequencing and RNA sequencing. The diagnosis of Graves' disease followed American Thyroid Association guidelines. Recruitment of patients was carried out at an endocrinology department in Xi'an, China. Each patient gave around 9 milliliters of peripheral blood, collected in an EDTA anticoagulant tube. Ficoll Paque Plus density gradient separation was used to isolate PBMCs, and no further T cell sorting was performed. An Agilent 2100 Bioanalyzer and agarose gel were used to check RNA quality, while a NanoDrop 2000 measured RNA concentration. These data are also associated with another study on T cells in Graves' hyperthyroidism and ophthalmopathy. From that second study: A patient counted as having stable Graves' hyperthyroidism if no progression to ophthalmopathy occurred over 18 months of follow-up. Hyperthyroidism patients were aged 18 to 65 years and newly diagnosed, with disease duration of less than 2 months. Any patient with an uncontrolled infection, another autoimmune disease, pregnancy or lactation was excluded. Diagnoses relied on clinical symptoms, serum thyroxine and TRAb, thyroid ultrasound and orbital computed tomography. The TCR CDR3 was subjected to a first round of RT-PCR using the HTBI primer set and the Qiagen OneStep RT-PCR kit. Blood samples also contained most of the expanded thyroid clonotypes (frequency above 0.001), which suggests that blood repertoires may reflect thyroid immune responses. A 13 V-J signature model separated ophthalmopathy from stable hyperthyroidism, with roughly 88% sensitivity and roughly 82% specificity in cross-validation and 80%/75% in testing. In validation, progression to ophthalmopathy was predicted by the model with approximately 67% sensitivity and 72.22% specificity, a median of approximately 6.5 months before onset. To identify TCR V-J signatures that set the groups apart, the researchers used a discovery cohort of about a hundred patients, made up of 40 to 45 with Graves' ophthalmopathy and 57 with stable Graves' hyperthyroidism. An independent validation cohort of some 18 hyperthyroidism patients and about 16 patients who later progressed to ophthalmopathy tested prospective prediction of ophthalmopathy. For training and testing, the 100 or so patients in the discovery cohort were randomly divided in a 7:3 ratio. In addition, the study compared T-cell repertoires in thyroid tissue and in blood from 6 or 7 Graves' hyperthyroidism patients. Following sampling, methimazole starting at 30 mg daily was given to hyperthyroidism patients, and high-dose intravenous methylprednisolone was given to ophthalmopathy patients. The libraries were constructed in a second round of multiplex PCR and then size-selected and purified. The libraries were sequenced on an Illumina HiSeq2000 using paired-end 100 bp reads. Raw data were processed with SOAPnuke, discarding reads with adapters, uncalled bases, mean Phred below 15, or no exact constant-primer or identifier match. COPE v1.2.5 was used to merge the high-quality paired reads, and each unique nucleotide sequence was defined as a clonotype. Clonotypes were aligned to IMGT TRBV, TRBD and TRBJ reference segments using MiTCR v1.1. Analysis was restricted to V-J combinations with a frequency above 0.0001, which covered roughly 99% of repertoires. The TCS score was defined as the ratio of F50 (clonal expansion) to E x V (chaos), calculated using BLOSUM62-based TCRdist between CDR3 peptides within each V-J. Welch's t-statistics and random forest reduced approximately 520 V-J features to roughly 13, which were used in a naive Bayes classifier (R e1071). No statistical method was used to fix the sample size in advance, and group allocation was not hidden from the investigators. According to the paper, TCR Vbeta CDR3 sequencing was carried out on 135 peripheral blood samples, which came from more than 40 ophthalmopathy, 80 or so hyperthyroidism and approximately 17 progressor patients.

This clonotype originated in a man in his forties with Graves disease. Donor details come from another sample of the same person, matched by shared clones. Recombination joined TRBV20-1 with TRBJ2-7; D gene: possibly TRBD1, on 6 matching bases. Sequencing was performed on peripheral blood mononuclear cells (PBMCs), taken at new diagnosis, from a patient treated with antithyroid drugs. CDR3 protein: CSAITGSSYEQYF. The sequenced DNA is TGCAGTGCCATCACAGGGAGCTCCTACGAGCAGTACTTC.